These T cell receptor beta chains were read from a single sample in a study of blood T cells in healthy people across ages. Each CDR3 protein gets one entry after TCRdb re-called the 5' RACE reads with MiXCR. The data show about 1.4 million distinct CDR3 sequences, around 55% seen once. The sample was blood. The receptors derive from a man aged 18-30 years in good health. Both conserved end residues are part of each CDR3. The order of the fields is clone size, CDR3 length, J gene, V gene, D gene, CDR3 DNA, CDR3 protein. D genes are given only for firm matches. The size entry is marked missing in some rows and otherwise reads once, few, many or a size class.

- | 13 | TRBJ2-1 | TRBV29-1 | - | TGCAGCCACGGGGGATTCTCTTCTAATGAGCAGTTCTTC | CSHGGFSSNEQFF
once | 12 | TRBJ1-2 | TRBV27 | - | TGTGCCGGCAGAAACCATGAAGTGGGCTACACCTTC | CAGRNHEVGYTF
few | 13 | TRBJ2-7 | TRBV12-3/TRBV12-4 | - | TGTGCCAGCAGGGGGACCTGGATCCACGAGCAGTACTTC | CASRGTWIHEQYF
- | 12 | TRBJ2-2 | TRBV20-1 | - | TGCAGTGCTCCAGGTAGCGCCGGGGAGCTGTTTTTT | CSAPGSAGELFF
- | 14 | TRBJ2-2 | TRBV5-4 | - | TGTGCCAGCAGCTCCACCGTTGGCACCGGGGAGCTGTTTTTT | CASSSTVGTGELFF
- | 14 | TRBJ2-7 | TRBV27 | - | TGTGCCAGCAGTTTATTGGTATCGGGTAACGAGCAGTACTTC | CASSLLVSGNEQYF
few | 14 | TRBJ1-2 | TRBV5-4 | - | TGTGCCAGCAGCCCAACCCACAGCAACTATGGCTACACCTTC | CASSPTHSNYGYTF
- | 19 | TRBJ2-5 | TRBV7-8 | - | TGTGCCAGCAGTCCGGGGGTGAGGACAGGCGAAATCAAAAGGCAGACCCAGTACTTC | CASSPGVRTGEIKRQTQYF
- | 14 | TRBJ2-7 | TRBV28 | TRBD2 | TGTGCCAGCAGTTTCCGGGGGGGGAAAAACGAGCAGTACTTC | CASSFRGGKNEQYF
few | 14 | TRBJ1-2 | TRBV10-3 | - | TGTGCCATCAGTGGTGGACAGCCTAACTATGGCTACACCTTC | CAISGGQPNYGYTF
- | 17 | TRBJ2-6 | TRBV10-3 | - | TGTGTCATCAGTGAGTCGGGCTACGGCTCTGGGGCCAACGTCCTGACTTTC | CVISESGYGSGANVLTF
- | 13 | TRBJ1-5 | TRBV12-3/TRBV12-4 | - | TGTGCCAGCTGCTTCGGGCGCAATCAGCCCCAGCATTTT | CASCFGRNQPQHF